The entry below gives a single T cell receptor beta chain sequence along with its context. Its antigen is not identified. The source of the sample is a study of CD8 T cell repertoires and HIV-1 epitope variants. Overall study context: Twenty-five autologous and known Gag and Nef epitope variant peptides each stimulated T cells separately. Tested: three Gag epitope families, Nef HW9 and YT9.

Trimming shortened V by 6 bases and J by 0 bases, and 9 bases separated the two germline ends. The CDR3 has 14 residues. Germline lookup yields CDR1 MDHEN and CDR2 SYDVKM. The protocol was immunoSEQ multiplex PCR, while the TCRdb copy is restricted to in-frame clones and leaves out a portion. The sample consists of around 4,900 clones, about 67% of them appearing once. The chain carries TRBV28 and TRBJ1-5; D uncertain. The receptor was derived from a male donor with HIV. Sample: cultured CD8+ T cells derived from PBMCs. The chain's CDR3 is CASRIEYSNQPQHF. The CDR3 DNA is TGTGCCAGCAGAATTGAGTATAGCAATCAGCCCCAGCATTTT.